This T cell receptor (beta chain) was sequenced during a study of cytomegalovirus exposure and HLA in healthy donors. PCR amplification relied on 60 Vbeta primers (plus 13 Jbeta primers). Sequencing was performed with immunoSEQ multiplex PCR; in TCRdb, only in-frame clones are kept and a portion is missing. The sample consists of 100,000 to 150,000 clones, 84% of them appearing once. Broader study findings: A missense DCLRE1C variant was associated with V- and J-gene trimming of TCR beta chains in a later analysis, and an independent cohort replicated the association.

CDR1 SGHTA and CDR2 FQGNSA come from the germline V gene. CDR3 length: 15 amino acids. Trimming cost V 5 bases and J 0 bases, with 11 bases left between them. Turning to this clone: Its antigen is unknown.

The sequenced sample consisted of PBMCs. V and J are TRBV7-2 and TRBJ2-1; D may be TRBD2 (5 bases). The sequence derives from a man between 45 and 60 years old in good health and CMV-seronegative. CDR3 sequence: CASSVRASSYNEQFF. In DNA form, the CDR3 reads TGTGCCAGCAGCGTGAGGGCAAGCTCCTACAATGAGCAGTTCTTC.